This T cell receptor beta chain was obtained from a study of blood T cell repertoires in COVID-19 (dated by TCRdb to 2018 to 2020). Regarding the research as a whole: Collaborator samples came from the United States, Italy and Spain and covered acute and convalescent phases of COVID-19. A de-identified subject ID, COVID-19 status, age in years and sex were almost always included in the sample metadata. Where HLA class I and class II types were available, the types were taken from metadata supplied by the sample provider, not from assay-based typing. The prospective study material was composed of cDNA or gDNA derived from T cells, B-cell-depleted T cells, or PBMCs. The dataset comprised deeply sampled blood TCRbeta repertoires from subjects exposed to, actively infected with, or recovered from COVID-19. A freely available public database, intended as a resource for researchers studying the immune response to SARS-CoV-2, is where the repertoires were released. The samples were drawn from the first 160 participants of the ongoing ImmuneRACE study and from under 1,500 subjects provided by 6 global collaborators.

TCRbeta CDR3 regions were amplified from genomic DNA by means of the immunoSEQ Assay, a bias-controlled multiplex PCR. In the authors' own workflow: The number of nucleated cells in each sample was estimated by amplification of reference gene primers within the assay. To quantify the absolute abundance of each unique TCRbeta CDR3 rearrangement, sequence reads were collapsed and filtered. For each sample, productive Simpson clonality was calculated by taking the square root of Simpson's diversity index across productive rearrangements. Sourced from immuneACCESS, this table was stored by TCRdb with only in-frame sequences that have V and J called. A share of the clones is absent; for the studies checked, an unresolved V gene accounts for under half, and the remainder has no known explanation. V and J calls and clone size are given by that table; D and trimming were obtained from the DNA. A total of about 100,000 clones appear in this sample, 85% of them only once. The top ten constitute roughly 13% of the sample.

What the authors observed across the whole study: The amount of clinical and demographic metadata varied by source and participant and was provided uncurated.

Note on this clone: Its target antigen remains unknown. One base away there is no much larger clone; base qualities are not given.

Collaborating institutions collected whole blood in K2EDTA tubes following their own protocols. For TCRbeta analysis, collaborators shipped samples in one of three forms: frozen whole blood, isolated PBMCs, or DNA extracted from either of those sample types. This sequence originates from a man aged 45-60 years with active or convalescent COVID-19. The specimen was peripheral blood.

For the CDR3, the sequence is CASSFPGGNIQYF. The DNA sequence is given as TGTGCCAGCAGCTTTCCAGGGGGGAACATTCAGTACTTC. The chain uses TRBV5-6 and TRBJ2-4, with TRBD1 as a weak D call on 7 bases. CDR3 length: 13 amino acids, cysteine to phenylalanine. Left in the record is the CDR3 DNA by itself, 39 bases read in frame from the first base. Trimming at the junction amounts to 2 bases on V and 7 bases on J, and the germline ends lie 10 bases apart. According to the germline V gene, CDR1 reads SGHDT and CDR2 reads YYEEEE.